Sequencing of this T cell receptor beta chain was carried out in a study of OX40 agonist ivuxolimab in advanced cancers. Background on the whole study: Ivuxolimab, which targeted the costimulatory receptor OX40 (CD134), was an agonistic, fully human IgG2 monoclonal antibody. Intravenous ivuxolimab was administered to patients every 2 weeks at six dose levels: 0.01, 0.1, 0.3, 1.5, 3 and 10 mg/kg. Of the approximately 54 patients in dose escalation, around 19 had hepatocellular carcinoma, some 15 had melanoma, 9 had renal cell carcinoma and 9 had head and neck cancer. The dose-escalation cohort was around 83% male with a mean age of about 65 years, ranging from roughly 20 to 80. Prior anti-PD-1, anti-PD-L1 or anti-CTLA-4 therapy was permitted, and checkpoint inhibitors had been received by roughly 40% of dose-escalation patients. Partial responses occurred in three dose-escalation patients: two with cutaneous melanoma and one with hepatocellular carcinoma. The purpose of peripheral TCRbeta sequencing was to test whether ivuxolimab changed TCR sequence diversity and led to clonal T-cell expansion. The paper reports the monotherapy dose-escalation portion (N ≈ 50 patients) of the phase I ivuxolimab trial. Results and caveats for the whole study, not just this receptor: Low levels of normalized T-cell clonal expansion were also seen in some patients who did not respond. At doses of 0.1 to 3.0 mg/kg, clonal expansion of both CD4+ and CD8+ T cells in blood was seen between baseline and week 6. Which antigens the clonally expanded peripheral T cells were specific for was not determined. In the 0.1-3.0 mg/kg groups, partial responders had among the lowest normalized peripheral clonal expansion, particularly in CD8+ T cells. On average, CD8+ T cells showed more expanded clones than CD4+ T cells after ivuxolimab.

Genomic DNA was isolated from the sorted cells so that the TCRbeta CDR3 region could be sequenced. The immunoSEQ Assay was used for sequencing of TCRbeta CDR3 regions. Held by TCRdb, this immuneACCESS table contains in-frame sequences only and omits some clones. Under half of the omission traces to an unresolved V gene where checked; the cause of the rest is unknown. The sample records some 63,000 clones, almost 95% of which are singletons. The ten top clones hold roughly a fifth of the sample. Relative to germline, V is missing 3 bases and J is missing 8 bases, with 5 bases of the junction outside any gene match. The CDR3 runs 15 amino acids, cysteine and phenylalanine included. The retained sequence is limited to the CDR3, 45 bases, with the frame set at the first base. CDR1 and CDR2 are drawn from the germline V gene: SGHDN, FVKESK. Of note for this clone: This receptor's antigen is unknown. The input lacks base qualities; no much larger clone sits a single base away.

The trial excluded patients who had a history of autoimmune disease or were on systemic immunosuppression. Peripheral blood for TCR sequencing was collected from all dose cohorts at baseline, on cycle 4 day 1, and on cycle 7 day 1. Samples were obtained from an open-label, multicenter, first-in-human phase I dose-escalation trial of ivuxolimab. Adults with locally advanced or metastatic head and neck squamous cell, hepatocellular, melanoma or renal cell carcinoma were enrolled in the trial. Before TCR sequencing, CD4+ and CD8+ T cells were separately sorted from peripheral blood. The source is an adult with an advanced solid tumor such as melanoma, head and neck, liver or kidney cancer. Material: CD4+ or CD8+ T cells sorted from blood, obtained in a trial of the OX40 agonist ivuxolimab. This receptor chain uses TRBV14 and TRBJ2-1; 12 bases in between match TRBD1. CDR3 reads: CASSHPGQGADEQFF. The DNA sequence follows: TGTGCCAGCAGCCACCCGGGACAGGGGGCGGATGAGCAGTTCTTC.